This paragraph reports one TCR beta chain. The sample holds a few counts of this clonotype. This receptor's antigen is unknown. Per-base quality was not reported, and no clone a single base away is much larger than it. This sample is part of a study of T cells in Graves' hyperthyroidism and ophthalmopathy (dated by TCRdb to between 2019 and 2020). General notes on the study: Peripheral blood samples were taken at initial diagnosis, before any treatment was given. To identify distinguishing TCR V-J signatures, a discovery cohort of roughly 100 patients was used, comprising 43 with Graves' ophthalmopathy and approximately 58 with stable Graves' hyperthyroidism. Whether ophthalmopathy could be predicted prospectively was tested in an independent validation cohort made up of under 20 hyperthyroidism patients plus 17 patients who later progressed to ophthalmopathy. The 90 or so discovery patients were randomly split 7:3 into training and test sets. In more than 5 Graves' hyperthyroidism patients, the study also compared T-cell repertoires from thyroid tissue with T-cell repertoires from blood. After blood sampling, hyperthyroidism patients were treated with methimazole at a starting dose of 30 mg daily, and ophthalmopathy patients were treated with high-dose intravenous methylprednisolone. The paper reports TCR Vbeta CDR3 sequencing of fewer than 150 peripheral blood samples: 43 ophthalmopathy, under 80 hyperthyroidism and 17 progressor patients. Overall study outcomes, separate from this receptor: No statistical method was used to fix the sample size in advance, and group allocation was not hidden from the investigators. A 13 V-J signature model separated ophthalmopathy from stable hyperthyroidism, with over 85% sensitivity and about 81% specificity in cross-validation and 80%/75% in testing. Blood samples also contained most of the expanded thyroid clonotypes (frequency above 0.001), which suggests that blood repertoires may reflect thyroid immune responses. In validation, the model predicted progression to ophthalmopathy a median of roughly 6.1 months before onset, with 65% to 71% sensitivity and about 75% specificity.

Moderately to severely active disease, a Clinical Activity Score of at least 3, a NOSPECS grade of at least 4, and a duration under 3 months were present in ophthalmopathy patients. Exclusion was applied to patients with uncontrolled infections, other autoimmune diseases, pregnancy or lactation. Diagnoses were based on clinical symptoms, serum thyroxine and TRAb, thyroid ultrasound and orbital computed tomography. PBMCs were isolated from 7.5 to 10 ml of fresh peripheral blood by Ficoll-Paque density gradient centrifugation. Trizol reagent was used to extract total RNA, and RNA quality was then checked on an Agilent 2100 Bioanalyzer. The V end loses 2 bases and the J end loses 0 bases, and a stretch of 8 bases separates them. CDR1 SGDLS and CDR2 YYNGEE were looked up in the germline V gene. From its cysteine to its phenylalanine, the CDR3 spans 15 amino acids. The retained sequence is limited to the CDR3, 45 bases, with the frame set at the first base.

The TCR beta CDR3 regions were amplified from the RNA transcripts. A first-round RT-PCR of the TCR CDR3 used the HTBI primer set with the Qiagen OneStep RT-PCR kit. Libraries were constructed in a second round of multiplex PCR, after which size selection and purification were performed. The libraries were sequenced on an Illumina HiSeq2000 using paired-end 100 bp reads. Per the original workflow: SOAPnuke was used to process the raw data, removing reads that contained adapters or uncalled bases, had a mean Phred below 15, or lacked an exact match to the constant primer or identifier. High-quality paired reads were merged using COPE v1.2.5, and each unique nucleotide sequence was defined as a clonotype. MiTCR v1.1 was used to align the clonotypes against IMGT TRBV, TRBD and TRBJ reference segments. The analysis included only V-J combinations with a frequency above 0.0001, which together covered around 99% of the repertoires. The TCS score was defined as F50 (clonal expansion) divided by E x V (chaos), with BLOSUM62-based TCRdist calculated between CDR3 peptides within each V-J. Welch's t-statistics and random forest reduced several hundred V-J features to 13, which were used in a naive Bayes classifier (R e1071). Through fastp at Q25 and MiXCR, TCRdb rebuilt clones from the public reads, retaining in-frame beta chains. Rows are unified per CDR3 protein, each entry keeping the most common DNA and genes. V and J calls and clone size were set by TCRdb, not the authors. In this sample the table shows 500,000 to 550,000 distinct CDR3 sequences, approximately 20% of which occur a single time. The ten largest clones capture 47% of the sample.

The clonotype originates from a middle-aged man with Graves' ophthalmopathy. Sequences were obtained from blood. The rearranged chain carries TRBV9 and TRBJ2-2; TRBD1 is a weak D gene call, 6 bases matching. The nucleotides read TGTGCCAGCAGCGTCCGGACAGCGAACACCGGGGAGCTGTTTTTT. Its translation is CASSVRTANTGELFF.